Each of the 10 T cell receptor beta chains below was sequenced from the same sample in a study of T cells in Graves' hyperthyroidism and ophthalmopathy. It was RNA transcripts that yielded the amplified TCR beta CDR3 regions. First-round RT-PCR with HTBI primers amplified the TCR CDR3 region. TCRdb redid the calling of the multiplex PCR reads with MiXCR, one entry per CDR3 protein. The data contain some 400,000 distinct CDR3 sequences, 13% of them singletons. Specimen: blood. These receptors were taken from a man aged 30 to 45 with Graves' hyperthyroidism that later progressed to Graves' ophthalmopathy.

The CDR3 loop reads CASSQDRGPTSENQETQYF. CDR3 in DNA: TGTGCCAGCAGCCAAGATAGGGGTCCGACTAGCGAGAATCAAGAGACCCAGTACTTC. V gene TRBV4-2 combines with J gene TRBJ2-5, with TRBD2 matching 8 bases. Trimming removed 0 bases from V and 2 bases from J; junction bases left unmatched: 14. The V gene's germline CDR1 is LGHNA and CDR2 YNFKEQ. This CDR3 has 19 residues.

Only a few counts were recorded for this clonotype. The chain carries TRBV24-1 and TRBJ2-2; no clear D. The CDR3 has 16 residues. Germline values: CDR1 KGHDR, CDR2 SFDVKD. V lost 2 bases and J 3 bases, leaving 12 bases between the germline ends. The CDR3 DNA sequence: TGTGCCACCAGTGATTGGGTAGGACGGCACACCGGGGAGCTGTTTTTT. Its protein is CATSDWVGRHTGELFF.

Ten or more counts support this clonotype. The V and J genes are TRBV7-2 and TRBJ1-4, with a possible D match to TRBD1 (5 bases). V was trimmed by 4 bases and J by 6 bases, leaving 15 bases between them. CDR3 size: 15 residues. Germline CDR1 is SGHTA and CDR2 is FQGNSA. CDR3 in amino acids: CASSWRSGGDEKLFF. The CDR3 DNA reads TGTGCCAGCAGCTGGCGGAGCGGGGGAGATGAAAAACTGTTTTTT.

This clonotype was detected only a few times. The rearrangement links TRBV4-1 to TRBJ2-1; D is unclear. In germline, CDR1 is MGHRA, CDR2 YSYEKL. V gave up 3 bases and J gave up 8 bases, with 8 bases separating them. The CDR3 runs 12 residues. The CDR3 DNA sequence: TGCGCCAGCAGCCAGAGAGGCGATGAGCAGTTCTTC. This sequence encodes CASSQRGDEQFF.

The sample holds many counts of this clonotype. This rearrangement joins TRBV28 to TRBJ2-1; 8 nucleotides match TRBD2. Germline values: CDR1 MDHEN, CDR2 SYDVKM. The CDR3 consists of 15 residues. V gave up 4 bases and J gave up 3 bases; unmatched junction bases: 5. The CDR3 DNA follows: TGTGCCAGCAGTTCGCGGGGGGCATTCTACAATGAGCAGTTCTTC. Translated, it gives CASSSRGAFYNEQFF.

There are many counts of this clonotype. The CDR3 here is CASSIVTGPGPEAFF. In DNA, the CDR3 is TGTGCCAGTAGTATAGTCACCGGCCCCGGCCCCGAAGCTTTCTTT. This chain connects TRBV19 to TRBJ1-1; no definite D call. Germline-derived CDR1 and CDR2 are LNHDA and SQIVND (reference sequence). The CDR3 runs 15 residues. Trimming took off 1 base at V and 8 bases at J, with 17 bases between the two ends.

Ten or more counts support this clonotype. J is TRBJ2-5 and V is TRBV2; 10 nucleotides agree with TRBD2. Trimming at V came to 4 bases and at J to 6 bases, leaving 8 bases not matched to a gene. CDR3 length equals 15 residues. The germline V gene has CDR1 SNHLY and CDR2 FYNNEI. The CDR3 loop is CASSGQAGGLKTQYF. The CDR3 bases are TGTGCCAGCAGTGGTCAAGCGGGGGGGCTTAAGACCCAGTACTTC.

This clonotype showed up many times. The chain joins TRBV28 to TRBJ2-3; D is unclear. CDR1 MDHEN and CDR2 SYDVKM come from the germline V gene. V gave up 3 bases and J gave up 4 bases, with 8 bases separating them. The CDR3 contains 13 residues. The CDR3 reads CASSFRIADTQYF. CDR3 sequence (DNA): TGTGCCAGCAGTTTTCGCATCGCAGATACGCAGTATTTT. Drawing the rest from reference TRBV28 and TRBJ2-3, the complete variable domain is DVKVTQSSRYLVKRTGEKVFLECVQDMDHENMFWYRQDPGLGLRLIYFSYDVKMKEKGDIPEGYSVSREKKERFSLILESASTNQTSMYLCASSFRIADTQYFGPGTRLTVL.

In its sample, this clonotype was seen once. Germline and junction disagree at one end, which may indicate a read error. V gene TRBV7-9 combines with J gene TRBJ2-7; a possible D gene is TRBD1 (5 bases). The CDR3 has 14 amino acids. Germline values: CDR1 SEHNR, CDR2 FQNEAQ (reference sequence). The CDR3 DNA follows: TGTGCCAGCAGCGTAGCACAGGATCCCTACGAGCAGTACTTC. Translation: CASSVAQDPYEQYF.

Ten or more counts support this clonotype. The rearrangement links TRBV11-1 to TRBJ1-1; D unclear. There are 13 residues in the CDR3. Germline CDR1 and CDR2: SGHAT and FQDESV (reference sequence). Trimming left V 3 bases short and J 3 bases short, with 8 bases between. CDR3 in amino acids: CASSFGRYTEAFF. The CDR3 coding sequence is TGTGCCAGCAGCTTCGGACGGTACACTGAAGCTTTCTTT.